One sample yielded the 10 T cell receptor beta chains listed below, sequenced in a study of OX40 agonist ivuxolimab in advanced cancers. Some clones are missing from TCRdb's copy, which holds only in-frame ones; the method was immunoSEQ multiplex PCR. Among roughly 20,000 clones, roughly four fifths were seen once, and the ten largest hold around 21%. Specimen: CD4+ or CD8+ T cells sorted from blood, collected in a trial of the OX40 agonist ivuxolimab. The origin of the receptors is an adult with an advanced solid tumor such as melanoma, head and neck, liver or kidney cancer.

The chain links TRBV6-5 to TRBJ2-3, with 9 bases lining up with TRBD1. Germline trimming cut 6 bases from V and 2 bases from J; bases unmatched to any gene: 3. Looked up from germline, CDR1 is MNHEY and CDR2 is SVGAGI. CDR3 length equals 14 residues. The CDR3 DNA reads as TGTGCCAGCAGCGGGACAGGGCTCACAGATACGCAGTATTTT. Encoded protein: CASSGTGLTDTQYF.

Only one count was recorded for this clone. CDR3 sequence reads: CAISESQGAYEQYF. The CDR3 coding sequence is TGTGCCATCAGTGAGTCTCAGGGGGCCTACGAGCAGTACTTC. This chain connects TRBV10-3 to TRBJ2-7; 7 bases fit TRBD1. The V and J ends lost 0 bases and 2 bases, in that order; junction bases with no gene match: 1. The germline gives CDR1 ENHRY, CDR2 SYGVKD. CDR3 length equals 14 residues.

This chain links TRBV15 with TRBJ2-5; possible D gene TRBD2, 5 bases. V gave up 3 bases and J gave up 4 bases, with 9 bases separating them. Per the germline V gene, CDR1 is LNHNV and CDR2 is YYDKDF (reference sequence). The CDR3 length is 13 residues. The CDR3 reads CATSSRSGETQYF. In nucleotides, the CDR3 is TGTGCCACCAGCAGTCGGAGCGGAGAGACCCAGTACTTC.

This chain joins TRBV7-7 and TRBJ2-3; D remains ambiguous. Trimming took 1 base from V and 3 from J, leaving 5 bases between them. The CDR3 sequence is 13 residues long. Looked up from germline, CDR1 is SSHAT and CDR2 is FNYEAQ (reference sequence). CDR3 sequence (DNA): TGTGCCAGCAGCTTAGACCCAACAGATACGCAGTATTTT. As protein: CASSLDPTDTQYF.

The chain couples TRBV12-5 to TRBJ2-1; tentatively, D is TRBD1 (6 bases). CDR3 length: 16 residues. Per germline, CDR1 LGHNT and CDR2 FRNRAP. V lost 1 base and J lost 2, with 12 bases in between. CDR3 protein: CASGLAWDTTYNEQFF. The DNA for the CDR3 is TGTGCTAGTGGTTTGGCTTGGGACACGACCTACAATGAGCAGTTCTTC.

Only one count was recorded for this clone. An end of the junction does not agree with germline; a read error may underlie this. V gene TRBV11-2 combines with J gene TRBJ2-2; D gene ambiguous. Per germline, CDR1 SGHAT and CDR2 FQNNGV. The CDR3 sequence is 11 residues long. The CDR3 sequence: CASSLAGELFF. The CDR3 DNA reads as TGTGCCAGCAGCTTAGCCGGCGAGCTGTTTTTT.

This clone was seen a handful of times. J is TRBJ1-2 and V is TRBV19; D unclear. The CDR3 spans 12 residues. CDR1 is LNHDA and CDR2 is SQIVND in the germline V gene (reference sequence). V was cut by 5 bases and J by 4 bases, with 8 bases left in between. CDR3 sequence: CASSSGVYGYTF. CDR3 DNA sequence: TGTGCCAGTAGTTCTGGGGTCTATGGCTACACCTTC.

V gene TRBV15 combines with J gene TRBJ2-1; D is perhaps TRBD1 (6 bases). Trimming cost V 1 base and J 8 bases, with 15 bases left between them. CDR3 size: 15 residues. Germline CDR1 LNHNV, CDR2 YYDKDF (reference sequence). The CDR3 region is CATSRVSGEGDEQFF. The CDR3, as DNA: TGTGCCACCAGCAGAGTGTCGGGCGAGGGGGATGAGCAGTTCTTC.

This chain connects TRBV9 to TRBJ2-3; D call uncertain. Trimming stripped 4 bases from V and 4 bases from J, with 10 bases between. From germline, CDR1 is SGDLS and CDR2 YYNGEE. The CDR3 covers 13 residues. CDR3 in amino acids: CASSPPVADTQYF. In DNA, the CDR3 is TGTGCCAGCAGCCCGCCAGTAGCAGATACGCAGTATTTT. Full variable domain (outside the CDR3, taken from reference TRBV9 and TRBJ2-3): DSGVTQTPKHLITATGQRVTLRCSPRSGDLSVYWYQQSLDQGLQFLIQYYNGEERAKGNILERFSAQQFPDLHSELNLSSLELGDSALYFCASSPPVADTQYFGPGTRLTVL.

The rearrangement uses TRBV9 and TRBJ2-2; 7 bases align to TRBD2. CDR1 and CDR2 (germline): SGDLS, YYNGEE. This CDR3 contains 17 residues. Trimming cost V 3 bases and J 4 bases; bases outside gene matches: 12. The CDR3, as DNA: TGTGCCAGCAGCGCCGGGGGTGTGGGGGGGGGCACCGGGGAGCTGTTTTTT. It codes for CASSAGGVGGGTGELFF.